The next 23 T cell receptor beta chains were all read from a single sample in a study of blood T cell repertoires in COVID-19. Sequenced by immunoSEQ multiplex PCR; TCRdb stores in-frame clones only, minus some. Of fewer than 250,000 clones detected, about 91% appear once; the ten largest clones hold 2% to 3%. The specimen was PBMCs or T cells enriched from blood (not recorded which). The receptor source for this set is a woman under 40 with acute COVID-19.

This chain uses TRBV5-4 with TRBJ2-1; 9 bases align to TRBD1. CDR3 size: 16 residues. J gave up 6 bases and V 0 bases, and 7 bases lay outside the gene matches. Germline lookup yields CDR1 SGHNT and CDR2 YYREEE (reference sequence). CDR3 residues: CASSLGTGVSFNEQFF. The CDR3, as DNA: TGTGCCAGCAGCTTGGGGACAGGGGTGTCTTTCAATGAGCAGTTCTTC. Filled out from reference TRBV5-4 and TRBJ2-1, the complete variable domain reads ETGVTQSPTHLIKTRGQQVTLRCSSQSGHNTVSWYQQALGQGPQFIFQYYREEENGRGNFPPRFSGLQFPNYSSELNVNALELDDSALYLCASSLGTGVSFNEQFFGPGTRLTVL.

The rearrangement links TRBV5-5 to TRBJ2-5; maybe TRBD2 (7 bases). The CDR3 is 15 residues long. Per germline, CDR1 SGHKS and CDR2 YYEKEE (reference sequence). The V gene lost 4 bases and the J gene lost 5 bases, with 18 bases spanning the gap. In DNA form, the CDR3 reads TGTGCCAGCAGCGCCTGGGGGGGCGCAGGGGAGACCCAGTACTTC. Translation: CASSAWGGAGETQYF.

This sequence joins TRBV19 and TRBJ2-2, with no clear D. Germline values: CDR1 LNHDA, CDR2 SQIVND (reference sequence). V lost 7 bases and J lost 7, with 19 bases in between. This CDR3 contains 15 residues. The CDR3 is CASKLTMQVSGELFF. CDR3 in DNA: TGTGCCAGTAAGTTGACCATGCAGGTCAGCGGGGAGCTGTTTTTT.

This sequence joins TRBV11-2 and TRBJ2-7; no definite D call. The V gene's germline CDR1 is SGHAT and CDR2 FQNNGV. This CDR3 region has 13 residues. V was pared by 7 bases and J by 3 bases, with 13 bases between. DNA of the CDR3: TGTGCCAGCACCGTACAACCTTACTACGAGCAGTACTTC. Translation gives CASTVQPYYEQYF.

This clone was detected only a few times. The genes are TRBV5-4 and TRBJ2-5; TRBD1 agrees at 7 bases. J lost 6 bases, V lost 5 bases, and 7 bases had no gene match. The CDR3 has 13 residues. CDR1 is SGHNT, CDR2 YYREEE, per germline (reference sequence). The CDR3: CASRPTGVQTQYF. The CDR3, as DNA: TGTGCCAGCAGACCCACAGGGGTACAGACCCAGTACTTC.

This clone was recorded once. CDR3 DNA sequence: TGTGCCAGCAGCTTAGGGAGGCGGGGGGAAACAGATACGCAGTATTTT. Encoded protein: CASSLGRRGETDTQYF. The chain couples TRBV7-9 to TRBJ2-3, with 8 bases matching TRBD2. The CDR3 spans 16 residues. V lost 1 base and J lost 3; bases outside the gene matches: 6. From germline, CDR1 is SEHNR and CDR2 FQNEAQ (reference sequence).

The gene calls are TRBV18 and TRBJ2-1, with unresolved D. This CDR3 is 14 amino acids long. Per germline, CDR1 KGHSH and CDR2 LQKENI. Trimming took off 5 bases at V and 8 bases at J, with 16 bases between the two ends. CDR3 region: CASSIPTVTYEQFF. The CDR3 bases are TGTGCCAGCTCAATCCCCACAGTCACCTATGAGCAGTTCTTC.

The J gene is TRBJ2-1, the V gene TRBV11-2; a possible D gene is TRBD1 (6 bases). There are 16 residues in the CDR3. V lost 0 bases to trimming and J lost 8 bases, with 17 bases between them. In germline, CDR1 is SGHAT, CDR2 FQNNGV. CDR3 nucleotide sequence: TGTGCCAGCAGCTTAGATTCCGGGGAACAGGGCGATGAGCAGTTCTTC. It specifies CASSLDSGEQGDEQFF.

CDR3 sequence: CASSGLTGYVDTEAFF. The CDR3 DNA sequence: TGTGCCAGCAGTGGATTGACAGGCTATGTAGACACTGAAGCTTTCTTT. The V call is TRBV6-1, the J call TRBJ1-1; D possibly corresponds to TRBD1 (6 bases). This CDR3 spans 16 amino acids. Trimming took off 4 bases at V and 3 bases at J, with 18 bases between the two ends. CDR1 and CDR2 (germline): MNHNS, SASEGT.

The V gene is TRBV6-5, the J gene TRBJ2-7; weak D call: TRBD1 (5 bases). Germline-derived CDR1 and CDR2 are MNHEY and SVGAGI. V was clipped by 6 bases and J by 7 bases, with 22 bases between them. The CDR3 spans 15 residues. CDR3 in DNA: TGTGCCAGCAGCCAAACGACGGGCCCAGGGCAGGAGCAGTACTTC. This codes for CASSQTTGPGQEQYF.

This chain joins TRBV5-1 and TRBJ1-4; the D is unclear. This CDR3 has 14 amino acids. Germline CDR1 is SGHRS and CDR2 is YFSETQ. V was pared by 5 bases and J by 5 bases, with 13 bases between. The CDR3 coding sequence is TGCGCCAGCAGTTCCGGGTCCATAAATGAAAAACTGTTTTTT. Translation: CASSSGSINEKLFF.

V and J are TRBV6-1 and TRBJ2-7; D is unclear. The CDR3 has 12 amino acids. Germline V gene lookup returns CDR1 MNHNS and CDR2 SASEGT. V was pared by 3 bases and J by 2 bases, with 5 bases between. This CDR3 reads CASSDEAYEQYF. In DNA form, the CDR3 reads TGTGCCAGCAGTGACGAGGCCTACGAGCAGTACTTC.

J is TRBJ2-5 and V is TRBV29-1; D is perhaps TRBD2 (5 bases). Per germline, CDR1 SQVTM and CDR2 ANQGSEA. V was pared by 6 bases and J by 1 base, with 9 bases between. The CDR3 spans 12 residues. The DNA of the CDR3 is TGCAGCGTAAGGACTCCCCAAGAGACCCAGTACTTC. It is translated as CSVRTPQETQYF.

The gene calls are TRBV27 and TRBJ2-3; TRBD1 aligns across 9 bases. Trimming took 4 bases from V and 4 from J; bases not matched to a gene: 9. This CDR3 is built from 16 residues. Germline loops: CDR1 MNHEY, CDR2 SMNVEV (reference sequence). The CDR3 DNA is TGTGCCAGCAGTTCTTTCGGGACAGGGAGGGCAGATACGCAGTATTTT. It encodes CASSSFGTGRADTQYF.

In DNA, the CDR3 is TGCGCCAGCAGCCCTTGGAGTGTTTCTGGGGCCAACGTCCTGACTTTC. Translating gives CASSPWSVSGANVLTF. This chain uses TRBV5-1 with TRBJ2-6; D remains unclear. Germline V gene sequence: CDR1 SGHRS, CDR2 YFSETQ. The length of the CDR3 is 16 residues. V was pared by 4 bases and J by 1 base, with 12 bases between.

This rearrangement joins TRBV24-1 to TRBJ1-1; no clear D gene. There are 14 residues in the CDR3. Trimming removed 3 bases at V and 3 bases at J, with 10 bases between. Germline lookup yields CDR1 KGHDR and CDR2 SFDVKD. The CDR3 sequence: CATSDLGGYTEAFF. The CDR3 coding sequence is TGTGCCACCAGTGATCTAGGAGGGTACACTGAAGCTTTCTTT.

V is TRBV5-4 and J is TRBJ1-6; possible D gene TRBD1, 5 bases. Looked up from germline, CDR1 is SGHNT and CDR2 is YYREEE (reference sequence). V was cut by 0 bases and J by 9 bases, with 13 bases left in between. This CDR3 spans 15 amino acids. The CDR3 protein is CASSLGAEGPSPLHF. CDR3 sequence (DNA): TGTGCCAGCAGCTTGGGTGCGGAGGGACCTTCACCCCTCCACTTT.

The genes are TRBV7-9 and TRBJ1-2; D is possibly TRBD1 (6 bases). This CDR3 is built from 15 residues. V dropped 1 base and J dropped 2 bases, with 11 bases sitting between them. Germline CDR1 and CDR2: SEHNR and FQNEAQ (reference sequence). The CDR3 coding sequence is TGTGCCAGCAGCTTAGGCTACAGGGAGAACTATGGCTACACCTTC. Protein product: CASSLGYRENYGYTF. Complete variable domain (other parts from reference TRBV7-9 and TRBJ1-2): DTGVSQNPRHKITKRGQNVTFRCDPISEHNRLYWYRQTLGQGPEFLTYFQNEAQLEKSRLLSDRFSAERPKGSFSTLEIQRTEQGDSAMYLCASSLGYRENYGYTFGSGTRLTVV.

The chain carries TRBV11-2 and TRBJ2-5, with TRBD2 matching over 12 bases. The CDR3 is 16 amino acids. CDR1 and CDR2 from the germline V gene are SGHAT and FQNNGV. With 2 bases clipped from V and 4 bases from J, the junction kept 5 bases outside the gene matches. The CDR3 loop is CASSLMPSGGGETQYF. The DNA of the CDR3 is TGTGCCAGCAGCTTAATGCCTAGCGGGGGGGGAGAGACCCAGTACTTC.

V is TRBV19 and J is TRBJ2-1; 8 bases map to TRBD2. Trimming cost V 3 bases and J 6 bases; bases outside gene matches: 13. The CDR3 loop spans 17 amino acids. Germline V CDR1 and CDR2: LNHDA, SQIVND (reference sequence). CDR3 sequence: CASSIGTGGVLGNEQFF. DNA of the CDR3: TGTGCCAGTAGTATTGGCACGGGGGGGGTTTTGGGCAATGAGCAGTTCTTC.

The rearrangement uses TRBV11-3 and TRBJ2-2; TRBD2 matches 7 bases. Germline V lookup: CDR1 SGHNT, CDR2 YENEEA. The V and J ends lost 0 bases and 1 base, in that order; junction bases with no gene match: 2. This CDR3 comprises 16 residues. Written as DNA, the CDR3 is TGTGCCAGCAGCTTAGACGGGGGGAGGAACACCGGGGAGCTGTTTTTT. It yields the protein CASSLDGGRNTGELFF.

The rearrangement joins TRBV27 to TRBJ2-2; 7 nucleotides align to TRBD1. Germline V gene sequence: CDR1 MNHEY, CDR2 SMNVEV (reference sequence). This CDR3 has 15 residues. The V and J ends lost 5 bases and 1 base, in that order; junction bases with no gene match: 4. The CDR3 DNA follows: TGTGCCAGCAGTAGGGGGCCCGAGAACACCGGGGAGCTGTTTTTT. As protein: CASSRGPENTGELFF.

This clone was detected once. The chain employs TRBV3-1 (or the pseudogene TRBV3-2) and TRBJ2-7, with unresolved D. Trimming removed 4 bases at V and 1 base at J, with 8 bases between. The germline V gene has CDR1 LGHDT and CDR2 YNNKEL (reference sequence). CDR3 size: 13 residues. CDR3 residues: CASSPPDSYEQYF. In nucleotides, the CDR3 is TGTGCCAGCAGCCCCCCAGATTCCTACGAGCAGTACTTC.